This TCR beta chain was sequenced during a study of beta chain features in type 1 diabetes. CD4+ naive, central memory, regulatory and stem cell-like memory subsets were isolated by sorting on CD45RO/CCR7/CD25/CD127/CD95/CD27. To note about this clone: Its target is not known.

Regarding the study as a whole: A greater similarity of naive, central memory and Treg TCRB repertoires was seen among patients than among healthy donors. Junctions at VDJ sites from type 1 diabetes patients had fewer insertions and more deletions. All four CD4+ subsets of Type 1 diabetes patients contained TCRB CDR3s that were moderately but significantly shorter.

Expressed TCRB transcripts were sequenced, since all the RNA that had been isolated was reverse transcribed. TCRdb keeps only in-frame clones here, not all; method: immunoSEQ multiplex PCR. The repertoire holds fewer than 550,000 clones, about 10% seen once, with around 0.05% in the top ten. This CDR3 spans 15 amino acids. V trimming: 4 bases; J trimming: 2 bases; junction bases outside the gene matches: 8. The V gene's germline CDR1 is SGDLS and CDR2 YYNGEE. The V and J genes are TRBV9 and TRBJ2-5; 7 bases are a match to TRBD2. Sequences were obtained from naive CD4+ T cells from blood. This receptor was obtained from a young woman in good health. CDR3 sequence (DNA): TGTGCCAGCAGCTCCCAGCCGGGACTACAAGAGACCCAGTACTTC. This codes for CASSSQPGLQETQYF.